Below, 19 T cell receptor beta chains from the same sample are listed, as sequenced in a study of Ad26.COV2.S vaccination and SARS-CoV-2 variants. Treatment described: around 19 received Ad26.COV2.S at low or high dose, single or two shots; about five received placebo; per-sample allocation not given. Specimens were obtained on day 63 following the first vaccine or placebo injection. Using immunoSEQ multiplex PCR, the repertoire was profiled, and TCRdb retains in-frame clones only, with some absent. Counted here are some 250,000 clones, more than 75% occurring once; the ten biggest clones make up about 10%. The input for sequencing was peripheral blood, taken in a trial of Ad26.COV2.S vaccine versus placebo. Receptors originate from a person between 18 and 65 years old who received the Ad26.COV2.S COVID-19 vaccine or a placebo.

The chain carries TRBV12-5 and TRBJ2-3; tentative D call: TRBD2 (6 bases). Trimming shortened V by 5 bases and J by 4 bases, and 10 bases separated the two germline ends. CDR1 and CDR2 (germline): LGHNT, FRNRAP. The CDR3 runs 13 residues. Written as DNA, the CDR3 is TGTGCTAGTGGTGGGCGGGACGCAGATACGCAGTATTTT. Amino acids: CASGGRDADTQYF. The full variable domain, completed using reference TRBV12-5 and TRBJ2-3, is DARVTQTPRHKVTEMGQEVTMRCQPILGHNTVFWYRQTMMQGLELLAYFRNRAPLDDSGMPKDRFSAEMPDATLATLKIQPSEPRDSAVYFCASGGRDADTQYFGPGTRLTVL.

This rearrangement joins TRBV7-2 to TRBJ1-6; no definite D call. Germline CDR1 reads SGHTA; CDR2 reads FQGNSA. The ends were cut back, 5 bases at V and 5 bases at J, with 10 bases in the middle. This CDR3 has 14 amino acids. DNA of the CDR3: TGTGCCAGCAGCCCCCGGAGGGATAATTCACCCCTCCACTTT. The encoded protein is CASSPRRDNSPLHF.

V is TRBV7-9 and J is TRBJ1-4; D uncertain. Germline V gene sequence: CDR1 SEHNR, CDR2 FQNEAQ (reference sequence). V dropped 5 bases and J dropped 8 bases, with 12 bases sitting between them. This CDR3 spans 13 amino acids. The CDR3 DNA is TGTGCCAGCAGCACTCGGTGGGGAGAAAAACTGTTTTTT. Translating gives CASSTRWGEKLFF.

The rearrangement uses TRBV5-4 and TRBJ2-2, with D uncertain. Germline CDR1 SGHNT, CDR2 YYREEE (reference sequence). Trimming pared 5 bases from V and 7 bases from J, leaving 12 bases between. CDR3 size: 13 residues. This chain's CDR3 is CASREQGSGELFF. CDR3 bases: TGTGCCAGCAGGGAGCAAGGAAGCGGGGAGCTGTTTTTT.

V usage is TRBV5-1 and J usage is TRBJ2-1, with 7 nucleotides matching TRBD1. The J segment lost 1 base and the V segment lost 4 bases, leaving 8 bases of the junction unmatched. The CDR3 consists of 16 residues. CDR1 is SGHRS and CDR2 is YFSETQ in the germline V gene. CDR3 sequence reads: CASSPRPGQSYNEQFF. CDR3 in DNA: TGCGCCAGCAGCCCCCGTCCGGGACAGTCCTACAATGAGCAGTTCTTC.

The chain has TRBV5-5 and TRBJ1-5; a possible D gene is TRBD1 (6 bases). Germline V CDR1 and CDR2: SGHKS, YYEKEE (reference sequence). The CDR3 has 15 amino acids. Trimming left V 5 bases short and J 1 base short, with 13 bases between. The CDR3 sequence is CASSSEGVSNQPQHF. CDR3 DNA sequence: TGTGCCAGCAGTTCGGAGGGGGTAAGCAATCAGCCCCAGCATTTT.

This chain connects TRBV7-2 to TRBJ2-1, with TRBD1 identical over 7 bases. In germline, CDR1 is SGHTA, CDR2 FQGNSA. The CDR3 totals 15 residues. Trimming cost V 4 bases and J 7 bases; bases outside gene matches: 10. CDR3 DNA sequence: TGTGCCAGCAGCTCACAGGGGTTGGGAAAGAATGAGCAGTTCTTC. Residues: CASSSQGLGKNEQFF.

This clone was observed once. This chain joins TRBV11-3 and TRBJ2-7; tentatively, D is TRBD2 (6 bases). The length of the CDR3 is 14 residues. V lost 1 base and J 3 bases, leaving 10 bases between the germline ends. Germline lookup yields CDR1 SGHNT and CDR2 YENEEA. The CDR3 region is CASSLGAGNYEQYF. As DNA, the CDR3 is TGTGCCAGCAGCTTAGGGGCGGGGAACTACGAGCAGTACTTC.

The chain uses TRBV7-9 and TRBJ1-2; D is undetermined. The CDR3 covers 11 residues. The germline V gene has CDR1 SEHNR and CDR2 FQNEAQ (reference sequence). Trimming pared 4 bases from V and 4 bases from J, leaving 4 bases between. The CDR3 spells CASSSGYGYTF. CDR3 bases: TGTGCCAGCAGCTCAGGCTATGGCTACACCTTC.

The chain couples TRBV28 to TRBJ2-7, with 7 bases lining up with TRBD1. This CDR3 is 12 amino acids long. Germline CDR1 and CDR2: MDHEN and SYDVKM. The trim removed 6 bases at V and 7 bases at J, leaving 6 bases unmatched. DNA of the CDR3: TGTGCCAGCAGCCTAGGGGGCTGGGAGCAGTACTTC. Translating gives CASSLGGWEQYF.

The J gene is TRBJ1-1, the V gene TRBV7-9, with 10 bases fitting TRBD1. The CDR3 runs 14 residues. The V gene end was trimmed by 4 bases and the J gene end by 5 bases; junction bases not matched to a gene: 4. The germline V gene has CDR1 SEHNR and CDR2 FQNEAQ (reference sequence). CDR3 sequence: CASSSWTGGTEAFF. The CDR3 DNA is TGTGCCAGCAGCTCCTGGACAGGGGGAACTGAAGCTTTCTTT.

The chain is built from TRBV3-1 (or the pseudogene TRBV3-2) and TRBJ1-1; D possibly corresponds to TRBD1 (6 bases). The germline V gene encodes CDR1 LGHDT and CDR2 YNNKEL (reference sequence). With 7 bases removed from V and 0 bases from J, the gap between germline ends came to 15 bases. The CDR3 runs to 15 residues. For the CDR3, the DNA is TGTGCCAGCACCCCCAAAGACAGGTTGAACACTGAAGCTTTCTTT. Translated, it gives CASTPKDRLNTEAFF.

This rearrangement joins TRBV29-1 to TRBJ1-1; the D is unclear. Trimming took 6 bases from V and 2 from J, leaving 16 bases between them. CDR1 and CDR2 (germline): SQVTM, ANQGSEA. The CDR3 covers 14 residues. This chain's CDR3 is CSVRTITPNTEAFF. In nucleotides, the CDR3 is TGCAGCGTGAGGACGATTACCCCTAACACTGAAGCTTTCTTT.

The J gene is TRBJ2-7, the V gene TRBV21-1; the table's D call of TRBD1 was not tested on the DNA. TRBV21-1 is designated a pseudogene. The CDR3 contains 16 residues. The CDR3 coding sequence is TGTGCCAGCAGCCTCAGGGGGGACGTTAGCTCCTACGAGCAGTACTTC. Amino acid sequence: CASSLRGDVSSYEQYF.

This chain links TRBV9 with TRBJ1-6; D is unresolved. Germline CDR1 is SGDLS and CDR2 is YYNGEE. This CDR3 has 14 residues. The V and J ends lost 0 bases and 5 bases respectively, with 6 bases between them. CDR3: CASSVVDDNSPLHF. The CDR3 DNA reads TGTGCCAGCAGCGTAGTGGACGATAATTCACCCCTCCACTTT.

The chain employs TRBV11-2 and TRBJ2-5; TRBD2 agrees at 16 bases. V was clipped by 6 bases and J by 5 bases; unmatched bases: 9. The CDR3 sequence is 17 residues long. Looked up from germline, CDR1 is SGHAT and CDR2 is FQNNGV. The CDR3 protein is CASSLPGLAGGSETQYF. The CDR3 coding sequence is TGTGCCAGCAGTTTGCCGGGACTAGCGGGAGGGTCGGAGACCCAGTACTTC. Drawing the rest from reference TRBV11-2 and TRBJ2-5, the complete variable domain is EAGVAQSPRYKIIEKRQSVAFWCNPISGHATLYWYQQILGQGPKLLIQFQNNGVVDDSQLPKDRFSAERLKGVDSTLKIQPAKLEDSAVYLCASSLPGLAGGSETQYFGPGTRLLVL.

V gene TRBV7-9 combines with J gene TRBJ1-6, with TRBD1 as a possible D gene (6 bases). The germline V gene has CDR1 SEHNR and CDR2 FQNEAQ (reference sequence). There are 15 residues in the CDR3. Trimming pared 1 base from V and 10 bases from J, leaving 14 bases between. In DNA, the CDR3 is TGTGCCAGCAGCTTAGTTTCGGGGGGGGGCTCACCCCTCCACTTT. This codes for CASSLVSGGGSPLHF. Combining the CDR3 with reference TRBV7-9 and TRBJ1-6 gives the whole variable domain DTGVSQNPRHKITKRGQNVTFRCDPISEHNRLYWYRQTLGQGPEFLTYFQNEAQLEKSRLLSDRFSAERPKGSFSTLEIQRTEQGDSAMYLCASSLVSGGGSPLHFGNGTRLTVT.

This chain joins TRBV20-1 and TRBJ2-7; D call uncertain. V dropped 5 bases and J dropped 7 bases, with 9 bases sitting between them. This CDR3 has 10 residues. Germline-derived CDR1 and CDR2 are DFQATT and SNEGSKA (reference sequence). The chain's CDR3 is CSAGNLEQYF. As DNA, the CDR3 is TGCAGTGCTGGCAATCTTGAGCAGTACTTC.

This clone was recorded once. The chain is built from TRBV28 and TRBJ1-5, with a weak D call TRBD1 (6 bases). Germline V gene data show CDR1 as MDHEN and CDR2 as SYDVKM. The CDR3 contains 15 residues. Between the trimmed V and J ends, which lost 6 bases and 4 bases, there was a span of 16 bases. The CDR3 nucleotides are TGTGCCAGCAGGCCGCCGGGACACAAAAATCAGCCCCAGCATTTT. It is translated as CASRPPGHKNQPQHF.